A selection of T cell receptor beta chains follows, all from one sample in a study of early T cells in non-severe SARS-CoV-2 infection. TCRdb re-called the 5' RACE reads through MiXCR, storing one row per CDR3 protein. The repertoire holds tens of thousands of distinct CDR3 sequences, with 6.3% as singletons. The sequencing sample was made of whole blood. The receptors come from an adult who was a healthcare worker with PCR-confirmed SARS-CoV-2 infection or an uninfected control (not recorded which). Each CDR3 is given without its conserved first and last residue. Each record gives: CDR3 protein, V gene, J gene.

ASSLPRLANNEQF	TRBV7-9	TRBJ2-1
ASSLLTSSETQY	TRBV7-2	TRBJ2-5
ASSPDARRTQY	TRBV18	TRBJ2-5
AITQGDTEAF	TRBV10-3	TRBJ1-1
AISDLNTEAF	TRBV10-3	TRBJ1-1
ASSSTSGDNTQY	TRBV5-4	TRBJ2-3
ASSQKYEGSGRSQY	TRBV3-1	TRBJ2-5
ASSMVSRADKKLF	TRBV19	TRBJ1-4
ASSGRDRPNEQF	TRBV6-1	TRBJ2-1
ASKVSGGSYEQY	TRBV6-2/TRBV6-3	TRBJ2-7
SAGGPGGYT	TRBV20-1	TRBJ1-2
ASSSGAGHLYGYT	TRBV7-2	TRBJ1-2
ASSFSDRNYYGYT	TRBV10-2	TRBJ1-2
ASSQADPKISQETQY	TRBV4-2	TRBJ2-5
ASSLRVTEAF	TRBV10-2	TRBJ1-1
ASSTRTYEQY	TRBV7-8	TRBJ2-7
ASSLYRDRWEKLF	TRBV28	TRBJ1-4